These T cell receptor beta chains were read from a single sample in a study of blood T cells in healthy people across ages. TCRdb ran MiXCR on the 5' RACE reads and lists one entry per CDR3 protein. The sample lists about 800,000 distinct CDR3 sequences, about 25% occurring once. The same data also contributed to another study, on T cells of mothers and their children.

Sequencing input: blood. These TCRs come from a boy aged 10-17 years in good health. Each CDR3 is given with its conserved first and last residue. Fields, in order: CDR3 protein, clone size, J gene, V gene. The size of a clone is reported for some rows only, either as once, few or many, or as a class for expanded clones.

CDR3aa: CASSLRGTSSYEQYF
abundance: few
j_gene: TRBJ2-7
v_gene: TRBV11-1

CDR3aa: CASSLAVAGADTQYF
abundance: NA
j_gene: TRBJ2-3
v_gene: TRBV7-8

CDR3aa: CAGRQGARETQYF
abundance: few
j_gene: TRBJ2-5
v_gene: TRBV2

CDR3aa: CASSQGVADTQYF
abundance: few
j_gene: TRBJ2-3
v_gene: TRBV27

CDR3aa: CSARERGHNEQFF
abundance: NA
j_gene: TRBJ2-1
v_gene: TRBV20-1

CDR3aa: CASSLEPGGQPQHF
abundance: few
j_gene: TRBJ1-5
v_gene: TRBV5-1

CDR3aa: CASLAGGRYEQYF
abundance: NA
j_gene: TRBJ2-7
v_gene: TRBV28

CDR3aa: CASSLQQGRGEQYF
abundance: NA
j_gene: TRBJ2-5
v_gene: TRBV12-3/TRBV12-4

CDR3aa: CATTLIVQGMNTEAFF
abundance: NA
j_gene: TRBJ1-1
v_gene: TRBV7-9

CDR3aa: CSVDGGGQGVNEQFF
abundance: few
j_gene: TRBJ2-1
v_gene: TRBV29-1

CDR3aa: CASRVAGQAHEQYF
abundance: few
j_gene: TRBJ2-7
v_gene: TRBV12-3/TRBV12-4

CDR3aa: CASSSGRNEQFF
abundance: NA
j_gene: TRBJ2-1
v_gene: TRBV28

CDR3aa: CSARDRSAGSYNEQFF
abundance: NA
j_gene: NA
v_gene: TRBV20-1

CDR3aa: CASSFQGAVGETQYF
abundance: few
j_gene: NA
v_gene: TRBV11-2

CDR3aa: CASSLIVDGYGYTF
abundance: NA
j_gene: TRBJ1-2
v_gene: TRBV7-6

CDR3aa: CSVEARYGELFF
abundance: few
j_gene: TRBJ2-2
v_gene: TRBV29-1

CDR3aa: CASSPRIGGIANTF
abundance: NA
j_gene: TRBJ1-2
v_gene: TRBV5-1

CDR3aa: CASSLTRPGLAGDSDTQYF
abundance: few
j_gene: TRBJ2-3
v_gene: TRBV7-3

CDR3aa: CSVGGWDVVGETQYF
abundance: few
j_gene: TRBJ2-5
v_gene: TRBV29-1

CDR3aa: CASSLPPEGTEAFF
abundance: few
j_gene: TRBJ1-1
v_gene: TRBV7-9

CDR3aa: CASSVRGQQYF
abundance: NA
j_gene: TRBJ2-4
v_gene: TRBV7-9

CDR3aa: CASSQENTGASVYGYTF
abundance: few
j_gene: TRBJ1-2
v_gene: TRBV4-3

CDR3aa: CASGPGTLPEQFF
abundance: few
j_gene: NA
v_gene: TRBV27

CDR3aa: CASRGLAGAETQYF
abundance: NA
j_gene: TRBJ2-5
v_gene: TRBV7-2

CDR3aa: CASSHSTDTEAFF
abundance: NA
j_gene: TRBJ1-1
v_gene: TRBV7-3

CDR3aa: CASSLWTSGGAKDTQYF
abundance: NA
j_gene: TRBJ2-3
v_gene: TRBV7-2

CDR3aa: CASSQGPNPTVNEKLFF
abundance: once
j_gene: TRBJ1-4
v_gene: TRBV4-3

CDR3aa: CASSRLGAGGPTDTQYF
abundance: few
j_gene: TRBJ2-3
v_gene: TRBV4-2

CDR3aa: CSARDLLGVYEQYF
abundance: few
j_gene: TRBJ2-7
v_gene: TRBV20-1

CDR3aa: CASSYIGRAREEETQYF
abundance: few
j_gene: TRBJ2-5
v_gene: TRBV6-5

CDR3aa: CASSYGKAGGGNEQFF
abundance: NA
j_gene: NA
v_gene: TRBV6-2/TRBV6-3

CDR3aa: CASSEQGVQETQYF
abundance: NA
j_gene: TRBJ2-5
v_gene: TRBV2

CDR3aa: CASSQGQGVETQYF
abundance: NA
j_gene: TRBJ2-5
v_gene: TRBV4-3

CDR3aa: CASSLLGASNGNTIYF
abundance: few
j_gene: TRBJ1-3
v_gene: TRBV28

CDR3aa: CASSSDVGETQYF
abundance: NA
j_gene: TRBJ2-5
v_gene: TRBV7-2

CDR3aa: CASSQTGNTEAFF
abundance: NA
j_gene: TRBJ1-1
v_gene: TRBV7-2

CDR3aa: CSVATASDEQYF
abundance: few
j_gene: TRBJ2-7
v_gene: TRBV29-1

CDR3aa: CASGGRGRDTGELFF
abundance: NA
j_gene: TRBJ2-2
v_gene: TRBV2

CDR3aa: CASSMGGLEQFF
abundance: NA
j_gene: TRBJ2-1
v_gene: TRBV7-9

CDR3aa: CSVSPGNSYEQYF
abundance: NA
j_gene: TRBJ2-7
v_gene: TRBV29-1

CDR3aa: CATSRDRTGGNEQYF
abundance: few
j_gene: TRBJ2-7
v_gene: TRBV15

CDR3aa: CALNEQFF
abundance: few
j_gene: NA
v_gene: TRBV30

CDR3aa: CSVDGSPDTQYF
abundance: few
j_gene: TRBJ2-3
v_gene: TRBV29-1

CDR3aa: CASSQPLDIQYF
abundance: NA
j_gene: TRBJ2-4
v_gene: TRBV7-9

CDR3aa: CATSRQERNTEAFF
abundance: NA
j_gene: TRBJ1-1
v_gene: TRBV15

CDR3aa: CASSPEGGGYYGYTF
abundance: few
j_gene: TRBJ1-2
v_gene: TRBV7-3

CDR3aa: CSARSGNFMNTEAFF
abundance: few
j_gene: TRBJ1-1
v_gene: TRBV20-1

CDR3aa: CASSKEASNEKLFF
abundance: few
j_gene: TRBJ1-4
v_gene: TRBV2

CDR3aa: CSVERTGGTDTQYF
abundance: NA
j_gene: TRBJ2-3
v_gene: TRBV29-1

CDR3aa: CASSLQISSTDTQYF
abundance: NA
j_gene: TRBJ2-3
v_gene: TRBV4-1

CDR3aa: CASSLGTSGRGNTQYF
abundance: few
j_gene: TRBJ2-3
v_gene: TRBV7-2

CDR3aa: CASSVGSRGGFNEQFF
abundance: few
j_gene: TRBJ2-1
v_gene: TRBV9

CDR3aa: CASADLAANTGELFF
abundance: NA
j_gene: TRBJ2-2
v_gene: TRBV5-1

CDR3aa: CASSTVGLAKSTDTQYF
abundance: few
j_gene: TRBJ2-3
v_gene: TRBV6-1

CDR3aa: CASSPGLPTDTQYF
abundance: NA
j_gene: TRBJ2-3
v_gene: TRBV18